Detailed here is one T cell receptor (beta chain). Antigen specificity is unknown. Specified treatment: some 20 received Ad26.COV2.S at low or high dose, single or two shots; about five received placebo; per-sample allocation not given. Specimen acquisition occurred on day 63 following the initial vaccine or placebo injection. An adult aged 18-55 years in Boston served as the donor. This sample stems from a study of Ad26.COV2.S vaccination and SARS-CoV-2 variants. Study information: Intramuscular Ad26.COV2.S doses were given once or twice, 56 days apart. Overall study results and limits: Vaccine recipients and placebo recipients showed similar non-spike TCR breadth. Reported post-vaccination CD8+ and CD4+ T cell responses to spike showed substantial breadth.

TCRdb's table, derived via immunoSEQ multiplex PCR, lists solely in-frame clones and lacks some. The data hold roughly 680,000 clones, with approximately 88% observed a single time. This CDR3 is 15 amino acids long. The V gene is TRBV21-1, the J gene TRBJ1-5. TRBV21-1 is marked as a pseudogene. This specimen consisted of peripheral blood, obtained in a trial of Ad26.COV2.S vaccine versus placebo. The receptor comes from a person aged 18-65 years who received the Ad26.COV2.S COVID-19 vaccine or a placebo. CDR3 coding DNA: TGTGCCAGCAGCATTCGGGGTAAGGTGGATCAGCCCCAGCATTTT. Its protein product is CASSIRGKVDQPQHF.